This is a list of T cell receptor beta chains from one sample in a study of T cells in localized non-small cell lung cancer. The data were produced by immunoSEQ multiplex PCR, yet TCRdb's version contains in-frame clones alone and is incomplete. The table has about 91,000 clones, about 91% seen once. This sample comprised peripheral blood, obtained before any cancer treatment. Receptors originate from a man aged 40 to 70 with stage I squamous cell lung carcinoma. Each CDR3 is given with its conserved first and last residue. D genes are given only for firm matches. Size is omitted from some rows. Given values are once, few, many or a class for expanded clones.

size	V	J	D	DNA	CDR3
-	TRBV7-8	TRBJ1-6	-	TGTGCCAGCAGCTTAGTGGGAGACTCACCCCTCCACTTT	CASSLVGDSPLHF
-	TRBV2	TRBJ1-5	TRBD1	TGTGCCAGCAGCTCTAACAGGGGTAGCAATCAGCCCCAGCATTTT	CASSSNRGSNQPQHF
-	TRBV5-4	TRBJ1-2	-	TGTGCCAGCAGCTCCCAAGGGAGCTATGGCTACACCTTC	CASSSQGSYGYTF
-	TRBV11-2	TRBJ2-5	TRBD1	TGTGCCAGCAGCTTAGGAATAGGGGGCAGGGAGACCCAGTACTTC	CASSLGIGGRETQYF
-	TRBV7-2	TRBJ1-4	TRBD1	TGTGCCAGCAGCCTGGGACAGTCTAATGAAAAACTGTTTTTT	CASSLGQSNEKLFF
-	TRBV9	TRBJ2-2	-	TGTGCCAGCAGCGTAGTCTTGGGGGCCCCGGGAGCCGGGGAGCTGTTTTTT	CASSVVLGAPGAGELFF
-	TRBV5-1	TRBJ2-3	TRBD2	TGCGCCAGCAGCAGGACTAGCGGGGGGAGGGCCGATACGCAGTATTTT	CASSRTSGGRADTQYF
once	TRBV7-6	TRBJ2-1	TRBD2	TGTGCCAGCAGCGTCGGGACTAGCGGGGGCAATGAGCAGTTCTTC	CASSVGTSGGNEQFF
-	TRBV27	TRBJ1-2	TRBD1	TGTGCCAGCAGTTCCGCGTCCGGGGACAGTACAAATGGCTACACCTTC	CASSSASGDSTNGYTF
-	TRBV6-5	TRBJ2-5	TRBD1	TGTGCCAGCACCGGACAGGGTGAGACCCAGTACTTC	CASTGQGETQYF
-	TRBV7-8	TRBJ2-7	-	TGTGCCAGCAGCTTACCTAACCGGGTCTACGATCACTCCTACGAGCAGTACTTC	CASSLPNRVYDHSYEQYF